Listed here are 7 T cell receptor beta chains from one sample, sequenced in a study of neurological immune-mediated disorders. One entry per CDR3 protein, called by TCRdb with MiXCR from the 5' RACE reads. The sample lists approximately 45,000 distinct CDR3 sequences, around an eighth seen once, with 9.5% to 12% in the top ten. Time point in this sample: longitudinal time-point 3. Sequenced: PBMCs. The source of these receptors is a man aged 25-40 years in good health.

This clonotype was recorded at least ten times. The chain is built from TRBV4-1 and TRBJ2-2; TRBD1 aligns across 7 bases. The CDR3 runs 16 residues. Germline V gene lookup returns CDR1 MGHRA and CDR2 YSYEKL. The junction had 6 bases not matched to a gene; V was cut back by 5 bases and J by 0 bases. The CDR3 sequence: CASSSRDSTNTGELFF. CDR3 nucleotide sequence: TGCGCCAGCAGCTCCCGGGACAGTACGAACACCGGGGAGCTGTTTTTT.

This clonotype was seen just once. This chain joins TRBV11-2 and TRBJ2-1; tentative D call: TRBD2 (5 bases). Trimming removed 3 bases at V and 5 bases at J, with 17 bases between. The CDR3 totals 16 residues. CDR1 SGHAT and CDR2 FQNNGV come from the germline V gene. The CDR3 DNA reads as TGTGCCAGCAGCTTTAACCTCCGGACCGGGAACAATGAGCAGTTCTTC. It specifies CASSFNLRTGNNEQFF.

This clonotype occurred many times. The genes are TRBV29-1 and TRBJ2-7; D might be TRBD1 (6 bases). This CDR3 spans 13 amino acids. Germline V CDR1 and CDR2: SQVTM, ANQGSEA. The V end lost 5 bases, the J end lost 6 bases, and 17 bases lay between the germline ends. CDR3 nucleotides: TGCAGCGTTAAGGCTCAGGGGCATACCGAGCAGTACTTC. Residues: CSVKAQGHTEQYF.

This clonotype came up many times. In DNA form, the CDR3 reads TGCGCCAGCAGCCACCCGTTGGGGGGACAGGTTTCCCTTGGTGGGGAAAAACTGTTTTTT. It yields the protein CASSHPLGGQVSLGGEKLFF. V usage is TRBV4-1 and J usage is TRBJ1-4; 8 bases agree with TRBD1. Trimming at V came to 3 bases and at J to 8 bases, leaving 23 bases not matched to a gene. Germline lookup yields CDR1 MGHRA and CDR2 YSYEKL. CDR3 length: 20 residues.

This clonotype has just a few counts. The genes are TRBV5-1 and TRBJ1-1; D ambiguous. Trimming cost V 0 bases and J 5 bases, with 14 bases left between them. The CDR3 spans 15 residues. Germline assignment: CDR1 SGHRS and CDR2 YFSETQ. DNA of the CDR3: TGCGCCAGCAGCTTGGTACCGGGAGTAGGAACTGAAGCTTTCTTT. It specifies CASSLVPGVGTEAFF.

This clonotype was counted many times. The chain has TRBV27 and TRBJ2-5; 13 bases are shared with TRBD2. The CDR3 runs to 18 residues. CDR1 is MNHEY and CDR2 is SMNVEV in the germline V gene (reference sequence). V lost 3 bases to trimming and J lost 1 base; unmatched junction nucleotides: 8. The CDR3: CASSFLGLAGSFQETQYF. The CDR3 DNA reads as TGTGCCAGCAGTTTCTTGGGACTAGCGGGAAGCTTCCAAGAGACCCAGTACTTC.

This clonotype was recorded many times. The chain employs TRBV5-1 and TRBJ2-2, with 8 nucleotides matching TRBD1. The CDR3 has 16 residues. Germline CDR1 and CDR2: SGHRS and YFSETQ. Trimming removed 0 bases from V and 7 bases from J; junction bases left unmatched: 8. This CDR3 reads CASSLVPQGAYGELFF. The CDR3 nucleotides are TGCGCCAGCAGCTTGGTTCCCCAGGGGGCCTACGGGGAGCTGTTTTTT.